The next 29 T cell receptor beta chains were all read from a single sample in a study of blood T cell repertoires in COVID-19. Generated by immunoSEQ multiplex PCR, the TCRdb table keeps only in-frame clones and is missing some. The sample lists some 140,000 clones; 70% to 85% were seen once. The specimen was peripheral blood. These receptors originate from a man in his 60s with COVID-19, enrolled during active disease.

V usage is TRBV28 and J usage is TRBJ2-3; 8 nucleotides match TRBD1. The CDR3 contains 14 residues. Germline V lookup: CDR1 MDHEN, CDR2 SYDVKM. V lost 4 bases and J lost 4; bases outside the gene matches: 4. This CDR3 reads CASSSRGPADTQYF. The DNA of the CDR3 is TGTGCCAGCAGTTCCAGGGGGCCCGCAGATACGCAGTATTTT.

The chain uses TRBV6-5 and TRBJ1-5; 7 bases match TRBD1. V dropped 7 bases and J dropped 5; count of bases not matched to a gene: 8. Germline V gene lookup returns CDR1 MNHEY and CDR2 SVGAGI. This CDR3 contains 14 residues. CDR3 in amino acids: CASIRVGGDQPQHF. CDR3 nucleotides: TGTGCCAGCATTAGAGTAGGGGGCGATCAGCCCCAGCATTTT.

This clone was seen a handful of times. The J gene is TRBJ1-2, the V gene TRBV28; maybe TRBD1 (6 bases). V dropped 1 base and J dropped 5 bases, with 20 bases sitting between them. CDR3 size: 17 residues. Germline loops: CDR1 MDHEN, CDR2 SYDVKM. CDR3 protein: CASSLSAGVVTEYGYTF. The CDR3 DNA sequence: TGTGCCAGCAGTTTATCGGCAGGGGTCGTAACGGAGTATGGCTACACCTTC.

The genes are TRBV15 and TRBJ1-1, with D hard to call. V was trimmed by 6 bases and J by 5 bases, leaving 10 bases between them. This CDR3 has 12 residues. Germline V CDR1 and CDR2: LNHNV, YYDKDF (reference sequence). The CDR3 loop reads CATSKLRTEAFF. CDR3 sequence (DNA): TGTGCCACCAGTAAGCTACGAACTGAAGCTTTCTTT.

The V call is TRBV15, the J call TRBJ1-5; TRBD1 might be the D (5 bases). V was pared by 0 bases and J by 3 bases, with 15 bases between. The CDR3 is 17 residues long. CDR1 and CDR2 (germline): LNHNV, YYDKDF (reference sequence). The CDR3 DNA sequence: TGTGCCACCAGCAGAGACCGGGGGTCCGACTTCAATCAGCCCCAGCATTTT. As protein: CATSRDRGSDFNQPQHF.

The CDR3 DNA sequence: TGTGCCAGCAGCTTTCAGGGGGCCGGATCAAGGACCGGGGAGCTGTTTTTT. Its protein is CASSFQGAGSRTGELFF. The chain carries TRBV7-6 and TRBJ2-2, with 8 bases that match TRBD1. The CDR3 covers 17 residues. Germline V gene lookup returns CDR1 SGHVS and CDR2 FNYEAQ. V gave up 3 bases and J gave up 5 bases; unmatched junction bases: 11.

This sequence joins TRBV27 and TRBJ2-3; possibly TRBD1 for D (5 bases). Germline loops: CDR1 MNHEY, CDR2 SMNVEV (reference sequence). V shed 8 bases and J shed 0 bases, with 6 bases lying between them. The CDR3 is 12 residues long. CDR3 sequence reads: CASGHSTDTQYF. CDR3 sequence (DNA): TGTGCCAGCGGACACAGCACAGATACGCAGTATTTT.

This clone showed up just once. The genes are TRBV9 and TRBJ2-2; D perhaps matches TRBD2 (6 bases). The ends were cut back, 0 bases at V and 6 bases at J, with 6 bases in the middle. Germline loops: CDR1 SGDLS, CDR2 YYNGEE. The CDR3 loop spans 13 amino acids. The DNA of the CDR3 is TGTGCCAGCAGCGTAGGGGGGGCCGGGGAGCTGTTTTTT. This sequence encodes CASSVGGAGELFF.

The rearrangement uses TRBV19 and TRBJ2-1; 12 nucleotides agree with TRBD1. The CDR3 extends over 14 amino acids. The V and J ends lost 7 bases and 7 bases, in that order; junction bases with no gene match: 5. Germline lookup yields CDR1 LNHDA and CDR2 SQIVND (reference sequence). The CDR3 coding sequence is TGTGCCAGTACCGGGACAGGGGGCTGGAATGAGCAGTTCTTC. Protein: CASTGTGGWNEQFF.

This clone showed up just once. The chain joins TRBV2 to TRBJ1-1, with D uncertain. V was trimmed by 4 bases and J by 4 bases, leaving 10 bases between them. Germline V gene lookup returns CDR1 SNHLY and CDR2 FYNNEI. The CDR3 covers 13 residues. CDR3 amino acids: CASSVQAITEAFF. CDR3 sequence (DNA): TGTGCCAGCAGTGTGCAGGCTATCACTGAAGCTTTCTTT.

The gene calls are TRBV3-1 (or the pseudogene TRBV3-2) and TRBJ2-2, with D unresolved. Per germline, CDR1 LGHDT and CDR2 YNNKEL (reference sequence). V was cut by 6 bases and J by 0 bases, with 11 bases left in between. The CDR3 is 15 amino acids. Here the CDR3 reads CASRQQTANTGELFF. CDR3 bases: TGTGCCAGCAGACAACAAACAGCGAACACCGGGGAGCTGTTTTTT.

The rearrangement links TRBV28 to TRBJ1-5; TRBD1 aligns across 7 bases. The CDR3 runs 15 residues. The V segment lost 6 bases and the J segment 0 bases; nucleotides outside the gene matches: 5. The V gene's germline CDR1 is MDHEN and CDR2 SYDVKM. The CDR3 bases are TGTGCCAGCAGGCGGACAGGATATAGCAATCAGCCCCAGCATTTT. This sequence encodes CASRRTGYSNQPQHF.

This chain joins TRBV18 and TRBJ2-7; possibly TRBD1 for D (6 bases). Germline values: CDR1 KGHSH, CDR2 LQKENI. Trimming shortened V by 5 bases and J by 4 bases, and 18 bases separated the two germline ends. This CDR3 is 15 amino acids long. The CDR3 DNA is TGTGCCAGCTCAAGAGGACAGAGCTTTCCATACGAGCAGTACTTC. Its translation: CASSRGQSFPYEQYF.

This clone showed up just a few times. The CDR3 sequence: CASRENRGTSGNTIYF. CDR3 in DNA: TGTGCCAGCAGGGAGAACCGGGGTACTTCTGGAAACACCATATATTTT. The chain couples TRBV28 to TRBJ1-3, with unresolved D. Germline V CDR1 and CDR2: MDHEN, SYDVKM. V was shortened by 6 bases and J by 1 base, with 16 bases between the two germline ends. The CDR3 is 16 residues long.

The chain is built from TRBV18 and TRBJ1-1; D remains ambiguous. CDR1 KGHSH and CDR2 LQKENI come from the germline V gene. The V end was cut by 3 bases, the J end by 1 base, with 6 bases between. The CDR3 has 13 residues. CDR3 sequence: CASSPSGNTEAFF. The CDR3 nucleotides read TGTGCCAGCTCACCGTCAGGGAACACTGAAGCTTTCTTT.

The gene calls are TRBV5-6 and TRBJ1-3, with 8 bases aligning to TRBD1. This CDR3 has 16 amino acids. The germline V gene encodes CDR1 SGHDT and CDR2 YYEEEE. V trimming: 2 bases; J trimming: 4 bases; junction bases outside the gene matches: 8. This chain's CDR3 is CASSFGPGTGGNTIYF. CDR3 nucleotide sequence: TGTGCCAGCAGCTTTGGACCCGGGACAGGCGGAAACACCATATATTTT.

This chain connects TRBV30 to TRBJ1-4; no clear D. The germline gives CDR1 GTSNPN, CDR2 SVGIG (reference sequence). The CDR3 is 14 residues long. Trimming shortened V by 1 base and J by 8 bases, and 14 bases separated the two germline ends. CDR3 bases: TGTGCCTGGAGTGGCAATACCCTCGGGGAAAAACTGTTTTTT. Residues: CAWSGNTLGEKLFF.

V usage is TRBV4-3 and J usage is TRBJ2-1; 8 bases agree with TRBD2. The V gene end was trimmed by 5 bases and the J gene end by 3 bases; junction bases not matched to a gene: 6. Germline CDR1 reads LGHNA; CDR2 reads YSLEER. CDR3 length equals 15 residues. Here the CDR3 DNA reads TGCGCCAGCAGCATCGGAAGCGGGAGCTACAATGAGCAGTTCTTC. Translation: CASSIGSGSYNEQFF.

The rearrangement links TRBV2 to TRBJ1-1; possibly TRBD1 for D (6 bases). The germline V gene has CDR1 SNHLY and CDR2 FYNNEI. Trimming removed 8 bases from V and 3 bases from J, with 13 bases in between. There are 13 residues in the CDR3. The CDR3 nucleotides read TGTGCCAGCCTCAGGGGATTCGACACTGAAGCTTTCTTT. Amino acids: CASLRGFDTEAFF. The full variable domain, with the rest looked up from reference TRBV2 and TRBJ1-1, is EPEVTQTPSHQVTQMGQEVILRCVPISNHLYFYWYRQILGQKVEFLVSFYNNEISEKSEIFDDQFSVERPDGSNFTLKIRSTKLEDSAMYFCASLRGFDTEAFFGQGTRLTVV.

This chain connects TRBV19 to TRBJ1-1, with TRBD1 as a possible D gene (6 bases). This CDR3 contains 13 residues. Deletions cut 7 bases from V and 5 bases from J, with 14 bases between. Germline-derived CDR1 and CDR2 are LNHDA and SQIVND (reference sequence). Written as DNA, the CDR3 is TGTGCCAGTAAGGCGGGGGCGAGAACTGAAGCTTTCTTT. Its translation: CASKAGARTEAFF.

This chain connects TRBV12-3 or TRBV12-4 to TRBJ1-3; no reliable D call. The CDR3 extends over 12 amino acids. Trimming stripped 6 bases from V and 3 bases from J, with 6 bases between. CDR3 region: CASSFNGNTIYF. CDR3 nucleotides: TGTGCCAGCAGCTTTAATGGAAACACCATATATTTT.

The chain combines TRBV29-1 with TRBJ2-5, with 14 bases aligning to TRBD2. The ends lost 5 bases at V and 5 bases at J; junction bases unmatched: 10. CDR3 length equals 16 residues. CDR1 is SQVTM, CDR2 ANQGSEA, per germline. The CDR3 sequence: CSVSRGLAGAGETQYF. Written as DNA, the CDR3 is TGCAGCGTTTCGCGGGGACTAGCGGGAGCCGGGGAGACCCAGTACTTC.

V gene TRBV7-2 combines with J gene TRBJ1-5, with D hard to call. V was clipped by 1 base and J by 3 bases, with 10 bases between them. The V gene's germline CDR1 is SGHTA and CDR2 FQGNSA. The CDR3 sequence is 15 residues long. CDR3 nucleotides: TGTGCCAGCAGCTTAGTTCAGGCAGTCAATCAGCCCCAGCATTTT. It encodes CASSLVQAVNQPQHF.

Concerning this clone itself: Other DNA sequences in this sample translate to the same CDR3. V is TRBV6-6 and J is TRBJ1-1; D is undetermined. CDR3 length: 13 residues. Germline CDR1 and CDR2: MNHNY and SVGAGI (reference sequence). Between the trimmed V and J ends, which lost 6 bases and 2 bases, there was a span of 10 bases. DNA for the CDR3: TGTGCCAGCAGACAAACAGAAAACACTGAAGCTTTCTTT. Translating it yields CASRQTENTEAFF.

Here the CDR3 reads CASSPTRGNTEAFF. The CDR3 DNA reads TGTGCCAGCAGCCCGACTCGGGGGAACACTGAAGCTTTCTTT. V usage is TRBV7-2 and J usage is TRBJ1-1; no definite D call. Germline V gene lookup returns CDR1 SGHTA and CDR2 FQGNSA. The CDR3 is 14 residues long. Trimming took 5 bases from V and 1 from J, leaving 11 bases between them.

This clone was counted between two and nine times. The chain joins TRBV19 to TRBJ1-5; D is undetermined. The CDR3 has 14 amino acids. Germline loops: CDR1 LNHDA, CDR2 SQIVND (reference sequence). With 6 bases removed from V and 1 base from J, the gap between germline ends came to 10 bases. CDR3 nucleotide sequence: TGTGCCAGTAGCCTTAGGGAGAGCAATCAGCCCCAGCATTTT. Translated, it gives CASSLRESNQPQHF.

The chain couples TRBV18 to TRBJ1-2; 7 positions agree with TRBD1. Losses at the gene ends were 6 bases for V and 8 bases for J; bases not matched to a gene: 9. CDR1 and CDR2 from the germline V gene are KGHSH and LQKENI. The CDR3 has 13 amino acids. CDR3 bases: TGTGCCAGCTCCACTCCAGGGGGTGGAGGCTACACCTTC. This gives the protein CASSTPGGGGYTF.

The CDR3 is CASSQAFRQGNGYTF. The CDR3 bases are TGTGCCAGCAGTCAAGCTTTCAGGCAGGGTAATGGCTACACCTTC. This chain uses TRBV6-2 or TRBV6-3 with TRBJ1-2, with D possibly matching TRBD1 (5 bases). The CDR3 is 15 amino acids. Trimming pared 5 bases from V and 6 bases from J, leaving 19 bases between. CDR1 is MNHEY, CDR2 SVGEGT, per germline.

This clone occurred once. The J gene is TRBJ1-5, the V gene TRBV28; D gene uncertain. Germline assignment: CDR1 MDHEN and CDR2 SYDVKM. V gave up 3 bases and J gave up 9 bases, with 21 bases separating them. The CDR3 is 16 residues long. CDR3 in amino acids: CASSLSGAPRVRPQHF. In DNA form, the CDR3 reads TGTGCCAGCAGTTTGTCCGGAGCCCCTCGAGTGAGGCCCCAGCATTTT.